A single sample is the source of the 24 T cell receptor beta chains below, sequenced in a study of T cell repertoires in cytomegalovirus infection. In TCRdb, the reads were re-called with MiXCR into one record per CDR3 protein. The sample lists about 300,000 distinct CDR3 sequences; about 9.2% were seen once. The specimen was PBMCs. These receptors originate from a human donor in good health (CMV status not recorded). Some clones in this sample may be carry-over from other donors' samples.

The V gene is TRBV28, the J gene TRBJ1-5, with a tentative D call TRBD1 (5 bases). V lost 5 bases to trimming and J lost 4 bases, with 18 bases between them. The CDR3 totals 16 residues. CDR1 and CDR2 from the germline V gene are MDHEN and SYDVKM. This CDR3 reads CASSPLQRGLNQPQHF. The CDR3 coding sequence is TGTGCCAGCAGTCCTCTTCAAAGGGGCTTGAATCAGCCCCAGCATTTT. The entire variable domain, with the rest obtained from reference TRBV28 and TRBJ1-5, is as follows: DVKVTQSSRYLVKRTGEKVFLECVQDMDHENMFWYRQDPGLGLRLIYFSYDVKMKEKGDIPEGYSVSREKKERFSLILESASTNQTSMYLCASSPLQRGLNQPQHFGDGTRLSIL.

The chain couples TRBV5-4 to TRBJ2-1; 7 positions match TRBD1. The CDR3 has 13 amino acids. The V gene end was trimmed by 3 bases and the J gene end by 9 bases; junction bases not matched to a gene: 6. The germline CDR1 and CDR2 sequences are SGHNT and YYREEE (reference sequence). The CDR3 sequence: CASSSGQAGEQFF. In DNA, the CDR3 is TGTGCCAGCAGCTCTGGACAGGCGGGTGAGCAGTTCTTC.

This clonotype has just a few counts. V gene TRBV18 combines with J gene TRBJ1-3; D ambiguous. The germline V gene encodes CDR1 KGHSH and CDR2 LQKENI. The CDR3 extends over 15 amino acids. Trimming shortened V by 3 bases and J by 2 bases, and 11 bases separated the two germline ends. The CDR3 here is CASSPQAAPGNTIYF. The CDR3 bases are TGTGCCAGCTCACCCCAGGCAGCCCCTGGAAACACCATATATTTT.

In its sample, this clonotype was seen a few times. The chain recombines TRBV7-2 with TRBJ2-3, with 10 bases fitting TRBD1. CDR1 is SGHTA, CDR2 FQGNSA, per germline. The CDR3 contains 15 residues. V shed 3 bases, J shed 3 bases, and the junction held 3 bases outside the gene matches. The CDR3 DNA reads TGTGCCAGCAGCTTCGGGGGACAGGGGACAGATACGCAGTATTTT. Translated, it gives CASSFGGQGTDTQYF.

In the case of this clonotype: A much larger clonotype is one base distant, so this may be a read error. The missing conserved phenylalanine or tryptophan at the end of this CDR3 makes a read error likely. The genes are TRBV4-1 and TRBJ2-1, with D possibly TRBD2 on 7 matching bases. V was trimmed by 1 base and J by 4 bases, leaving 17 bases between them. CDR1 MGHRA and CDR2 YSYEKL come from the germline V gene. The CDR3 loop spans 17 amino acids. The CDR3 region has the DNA TGCGCCAGCAGCCAAGCCGAGGGGGGGGAGTTATACAATGAGCAGTTCTAC. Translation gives CASSQAEGGELYNEQFY.

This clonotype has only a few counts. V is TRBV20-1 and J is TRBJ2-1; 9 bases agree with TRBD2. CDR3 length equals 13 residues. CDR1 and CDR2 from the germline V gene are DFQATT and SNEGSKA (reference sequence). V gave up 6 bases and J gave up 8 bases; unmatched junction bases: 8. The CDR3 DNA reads TGCAGTGCGAGGAGCGGGGGGCTCGATGAGCAGTTCTTC. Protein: CSARSGGLDEQFF.

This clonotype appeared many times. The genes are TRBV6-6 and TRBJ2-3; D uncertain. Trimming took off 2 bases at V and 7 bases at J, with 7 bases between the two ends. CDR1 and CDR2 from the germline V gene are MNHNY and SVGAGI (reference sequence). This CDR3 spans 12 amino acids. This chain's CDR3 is CASSYEQNTQYF. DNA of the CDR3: TGTGCCAGCAGTTACGAACAGAATACGCAGTATTTT.

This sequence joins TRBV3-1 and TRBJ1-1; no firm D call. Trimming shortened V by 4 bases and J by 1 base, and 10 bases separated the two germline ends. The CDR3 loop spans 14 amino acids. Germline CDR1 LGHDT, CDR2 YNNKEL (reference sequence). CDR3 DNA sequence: TGTGCCAGCAGCCTTTTGACCCAGAACACTGAAGCTTTCTTT. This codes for CASSLLTQNTEAFF.

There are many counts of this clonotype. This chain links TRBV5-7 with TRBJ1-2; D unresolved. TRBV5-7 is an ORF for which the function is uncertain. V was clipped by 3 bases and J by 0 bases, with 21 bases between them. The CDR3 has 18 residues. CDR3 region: CASSYVEFDLRANYGYTF. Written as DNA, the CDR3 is TGTGCCAGCAGCTACGTCGAATTTGACTTACGAGCTAACTATGGCTACACCTTC.

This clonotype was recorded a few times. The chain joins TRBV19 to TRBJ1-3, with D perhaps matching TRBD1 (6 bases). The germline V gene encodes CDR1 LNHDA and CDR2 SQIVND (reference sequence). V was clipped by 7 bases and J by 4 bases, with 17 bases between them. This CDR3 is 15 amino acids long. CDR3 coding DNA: TGTGCCAGTACCCCCCCCGGGGGCGCCGGAAACACCATATATTTT. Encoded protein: CASTPPGGAGNTIYF.

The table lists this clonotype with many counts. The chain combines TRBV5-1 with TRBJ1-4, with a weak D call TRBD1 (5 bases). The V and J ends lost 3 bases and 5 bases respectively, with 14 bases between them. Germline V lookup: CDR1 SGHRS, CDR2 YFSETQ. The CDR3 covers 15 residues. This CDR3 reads CASSSVGGENEKLFF. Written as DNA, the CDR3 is TGCGCCAGCAGCTCGGTCGGGGGAGAGAATGAAAAACTGTTTTTT.

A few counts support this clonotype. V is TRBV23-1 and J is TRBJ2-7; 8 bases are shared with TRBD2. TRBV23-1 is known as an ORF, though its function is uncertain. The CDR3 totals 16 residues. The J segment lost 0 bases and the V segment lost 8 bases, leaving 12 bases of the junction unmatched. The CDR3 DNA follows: TGCGCCAGCCCTAAGAACGCGGGGGGCAGCTCCTACGAGCAGTACTTC. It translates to CASPKNAGGSSYEQYF.

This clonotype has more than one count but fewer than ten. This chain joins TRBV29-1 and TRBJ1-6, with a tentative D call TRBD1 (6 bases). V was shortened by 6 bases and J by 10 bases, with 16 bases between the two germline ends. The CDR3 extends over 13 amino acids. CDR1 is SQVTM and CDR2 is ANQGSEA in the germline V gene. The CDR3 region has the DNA TGCAGCGTCAAACTACAGGGAGAATCACCCCTCCACTTT. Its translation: CSVKLQGESPLHF.

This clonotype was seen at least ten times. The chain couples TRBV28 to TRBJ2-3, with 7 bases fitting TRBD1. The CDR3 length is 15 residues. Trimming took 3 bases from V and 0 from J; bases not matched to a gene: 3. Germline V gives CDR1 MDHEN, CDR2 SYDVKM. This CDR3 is CASSFGTDSTDTQYF. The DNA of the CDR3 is TGTGCCAGCAGTTTTGGGACAGATAGCACAGATACGCAGTATTTT.

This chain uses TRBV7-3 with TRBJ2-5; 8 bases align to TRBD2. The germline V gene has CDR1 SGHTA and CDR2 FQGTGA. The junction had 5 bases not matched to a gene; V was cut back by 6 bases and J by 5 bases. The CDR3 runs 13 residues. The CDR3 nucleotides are TGTGCCAGCAGTCCCGGGGGGGTCGAGACCCAGTACTTC. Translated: CASSPGGVETQYF. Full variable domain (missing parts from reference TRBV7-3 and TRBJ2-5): GAGVSQTPSNKVTEKGKYVELRCDPISGHTALYWYRQSLGQGPEFLIYFQGTGAADDSGLPNDRFFAVRPEGSVSTLKIQRTERGDSAVYLCASSPGGVETQYFGPGTRLLVL.

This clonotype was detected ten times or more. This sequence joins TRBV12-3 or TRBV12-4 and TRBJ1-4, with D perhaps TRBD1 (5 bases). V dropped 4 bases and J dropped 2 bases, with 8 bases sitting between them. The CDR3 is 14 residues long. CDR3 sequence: CASSSEGTNEKLFF. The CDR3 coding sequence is TGTGCCAGCAGTTCGGAGGGGACTAATGAAAAACTGTTTTTT.

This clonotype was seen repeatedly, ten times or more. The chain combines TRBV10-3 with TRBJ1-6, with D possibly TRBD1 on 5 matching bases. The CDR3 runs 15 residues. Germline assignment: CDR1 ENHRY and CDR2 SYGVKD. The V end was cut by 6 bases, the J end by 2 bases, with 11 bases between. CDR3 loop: CAISAGGAYNSPLHF. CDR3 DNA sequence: TGTGCCATCAGCGCCGGGGGGGCCTATAATTCACCCCTCCACTTT.

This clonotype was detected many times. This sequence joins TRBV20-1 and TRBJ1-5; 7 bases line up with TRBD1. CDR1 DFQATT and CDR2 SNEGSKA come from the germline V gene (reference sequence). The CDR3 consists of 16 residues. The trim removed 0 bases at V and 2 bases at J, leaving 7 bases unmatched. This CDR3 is CSARDWDGTGNQPQHF. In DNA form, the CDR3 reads TGCAGTGCTAGAGATTGGGACGGGACAGGCAATCAGCCCCAGCATTTT.

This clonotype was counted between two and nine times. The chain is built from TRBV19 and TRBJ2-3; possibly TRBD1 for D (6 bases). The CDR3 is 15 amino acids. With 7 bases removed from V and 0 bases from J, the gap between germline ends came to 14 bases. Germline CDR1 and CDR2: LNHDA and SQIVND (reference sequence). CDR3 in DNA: TGTGCCAGTACCCCGGGACACTCTAGCACAGATACGCAGTATTTT. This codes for CASTPGHSSTDTQYF.

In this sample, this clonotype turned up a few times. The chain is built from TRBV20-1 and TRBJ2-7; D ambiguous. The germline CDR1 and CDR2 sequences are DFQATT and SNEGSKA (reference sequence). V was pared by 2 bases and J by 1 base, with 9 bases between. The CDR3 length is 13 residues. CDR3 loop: CSARYRTSYEQYV. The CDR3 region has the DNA TGCAGTGCTAGATACCGGACGTCCTACGAGCAGTACGTC.

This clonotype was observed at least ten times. CDR3 residues: CASSLGAGQGKHQPQHF. As DNA, the CDR3 is TGTGCCAGCAGCTTAGGGGCGGGACAGGGGAAACATCAGCCCCAGCATTTT. The J gene is TRBJ1-5, the V gene TRBV7-8; 10 positions match TRBD1. The CDR3 extends over 17 amino acids. Trimming cost V 1 base and J 5 bases; bases outside gene matches: 8. Germline CDR1 reads SGHVS; CDR2 reads FQNEAQ.

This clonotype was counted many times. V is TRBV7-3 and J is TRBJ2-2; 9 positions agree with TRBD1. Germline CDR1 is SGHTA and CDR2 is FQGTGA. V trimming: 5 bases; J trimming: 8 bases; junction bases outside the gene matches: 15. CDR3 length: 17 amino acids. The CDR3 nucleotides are TGTGCCAGCAGCCCAAGTCCCGGGACAGGGTCCAGAGGGGAGCTGTTTTTT. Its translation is CASSPSPGTGSRGELFF.

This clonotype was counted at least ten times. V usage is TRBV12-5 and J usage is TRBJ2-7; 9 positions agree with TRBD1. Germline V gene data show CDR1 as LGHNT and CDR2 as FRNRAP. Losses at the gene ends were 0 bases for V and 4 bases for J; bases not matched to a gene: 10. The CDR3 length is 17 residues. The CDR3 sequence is CASGLVLGGQGAYEQYV. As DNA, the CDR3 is TGTGCTAGTGGTTTGGTACTGGGGGGACAGGGAGCTTACGAGCAGTACGTC.

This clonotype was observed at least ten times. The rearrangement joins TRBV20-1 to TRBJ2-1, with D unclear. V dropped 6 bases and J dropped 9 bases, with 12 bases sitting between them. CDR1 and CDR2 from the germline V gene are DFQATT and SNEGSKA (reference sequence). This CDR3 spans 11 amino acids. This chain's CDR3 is CSANKVAEQFF. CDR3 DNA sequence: TGCAGTGCAAATAAGGTGGCTGAGCAGTTCTTC.